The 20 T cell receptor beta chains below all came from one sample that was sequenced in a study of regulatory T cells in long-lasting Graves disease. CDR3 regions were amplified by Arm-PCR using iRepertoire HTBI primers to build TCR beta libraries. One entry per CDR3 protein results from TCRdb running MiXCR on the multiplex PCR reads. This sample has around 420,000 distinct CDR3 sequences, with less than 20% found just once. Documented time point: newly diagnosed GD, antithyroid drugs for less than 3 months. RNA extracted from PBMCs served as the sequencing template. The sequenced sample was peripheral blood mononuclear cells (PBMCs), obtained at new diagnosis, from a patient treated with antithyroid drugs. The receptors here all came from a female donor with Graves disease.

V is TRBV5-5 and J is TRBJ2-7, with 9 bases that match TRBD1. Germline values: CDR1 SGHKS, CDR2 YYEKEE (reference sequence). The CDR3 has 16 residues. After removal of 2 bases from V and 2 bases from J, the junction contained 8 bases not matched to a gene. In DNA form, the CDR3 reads TGTGCCAGCAGCTTACCAACCGGGACAGGGCCCTACGAGCAGTACTTC. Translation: CASSLPTGTGPYEQYF.

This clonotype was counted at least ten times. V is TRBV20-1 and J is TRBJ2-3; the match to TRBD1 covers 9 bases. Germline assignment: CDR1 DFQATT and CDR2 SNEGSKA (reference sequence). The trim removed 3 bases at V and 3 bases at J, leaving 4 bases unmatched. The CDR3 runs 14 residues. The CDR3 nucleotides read TGCAGTGCTAGCGGACAGGGGCGGACAGATACGCAGTATTTT. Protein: CSASGQGRTDTQYF.

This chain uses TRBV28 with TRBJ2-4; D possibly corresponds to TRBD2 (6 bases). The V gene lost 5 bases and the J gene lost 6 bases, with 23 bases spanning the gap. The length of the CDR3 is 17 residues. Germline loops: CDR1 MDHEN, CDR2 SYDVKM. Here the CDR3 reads CASSAASEEGLLNIQYF. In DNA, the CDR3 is TGTGCCAGCAGTGCCGCGTCGGAGGAGGGGCTTCTAAACATTCAGTACTTC.

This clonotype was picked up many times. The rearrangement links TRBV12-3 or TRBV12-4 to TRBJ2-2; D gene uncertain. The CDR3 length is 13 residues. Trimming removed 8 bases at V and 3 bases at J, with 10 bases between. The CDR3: CASEDGHTGELFF. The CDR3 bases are TGTGCCAGCGAGGACGGCCACACCGGGGAGCTGTTTTTT.

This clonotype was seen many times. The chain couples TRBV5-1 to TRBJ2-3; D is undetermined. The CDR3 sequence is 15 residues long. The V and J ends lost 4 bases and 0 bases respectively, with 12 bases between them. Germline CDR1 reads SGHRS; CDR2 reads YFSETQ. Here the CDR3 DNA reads TGCGCCAGCAGCAATACACACTCTAGCACAGATACGCAGTATTTT. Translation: CASSNTHSSTDTQYF. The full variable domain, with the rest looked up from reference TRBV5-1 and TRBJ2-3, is KAGVTQTPRYLIKTRGQQVTLSCSPISGHRSVSWYQQTPGQGLQFLFEYFSETQRNKGNFPGRFSGRQFSNSRSEMNVSTLELGDSALYLCASSNTHSSTDTQYFGPGTRLTVL.

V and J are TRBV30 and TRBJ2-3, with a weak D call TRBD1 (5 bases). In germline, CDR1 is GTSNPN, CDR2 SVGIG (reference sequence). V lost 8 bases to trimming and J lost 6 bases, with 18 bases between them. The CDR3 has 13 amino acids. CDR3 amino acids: CASSIGAADTQYF. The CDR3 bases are TGTGCCAGTAGTATAGGGGCAGCGGATACGCAGTATTTT.

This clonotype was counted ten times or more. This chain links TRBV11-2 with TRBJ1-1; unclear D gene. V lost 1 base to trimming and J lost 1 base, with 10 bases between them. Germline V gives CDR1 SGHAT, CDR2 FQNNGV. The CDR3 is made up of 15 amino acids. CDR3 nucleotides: TGTGCCAGCAGCTTAGTGGGTGGCGCGAACACTGAAGCTTTCTTT. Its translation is CASSLVGGANTEAFF.

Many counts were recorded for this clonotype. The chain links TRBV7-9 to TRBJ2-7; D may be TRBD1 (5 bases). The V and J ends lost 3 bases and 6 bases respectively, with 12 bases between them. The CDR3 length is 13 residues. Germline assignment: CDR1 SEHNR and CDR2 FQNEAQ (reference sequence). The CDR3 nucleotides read TGTGCCAGCAGCTTTGGACATTCATCCGAGCAGTACTTC. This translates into CASSFGHSSEQYF.

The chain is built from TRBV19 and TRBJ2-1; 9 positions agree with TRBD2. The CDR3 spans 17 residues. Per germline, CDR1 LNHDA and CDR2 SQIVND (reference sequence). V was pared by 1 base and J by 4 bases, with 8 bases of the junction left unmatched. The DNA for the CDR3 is TGTGCCAGTAGTATAGGGCCACTAGCGGGTGTTTACAATGAGCAGTTCTTC. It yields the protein CASSIGPLAGVYNEQFF.

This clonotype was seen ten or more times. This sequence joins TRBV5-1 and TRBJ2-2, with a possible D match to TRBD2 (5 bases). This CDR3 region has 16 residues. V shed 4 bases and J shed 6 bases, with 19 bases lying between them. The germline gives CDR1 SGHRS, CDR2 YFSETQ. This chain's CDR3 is CASSQVDSPGPGELFF. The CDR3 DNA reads TGCGCCAGCAGCCAGGTGGACTCTCCGGGTCCCGGGGAGCTGTTTTTT.

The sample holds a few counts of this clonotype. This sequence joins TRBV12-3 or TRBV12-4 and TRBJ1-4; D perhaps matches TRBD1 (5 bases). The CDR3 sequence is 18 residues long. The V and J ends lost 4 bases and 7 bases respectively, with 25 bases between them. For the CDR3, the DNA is TGTGCCAGCAGTTCCCCATGGGGGGACCGCTTGGTGGGTGAAAAACTGTTTTTT. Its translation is CASSSPWGDRLVGEKLFF.

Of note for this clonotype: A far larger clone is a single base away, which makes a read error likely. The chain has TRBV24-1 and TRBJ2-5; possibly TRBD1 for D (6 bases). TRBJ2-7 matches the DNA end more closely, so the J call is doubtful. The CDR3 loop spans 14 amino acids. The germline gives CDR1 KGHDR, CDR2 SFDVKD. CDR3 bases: TGTGCCACCAGTTCGGCAGGGGCCCGATACGAGCAGTACTTC. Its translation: CATSSAGARYEQYF.

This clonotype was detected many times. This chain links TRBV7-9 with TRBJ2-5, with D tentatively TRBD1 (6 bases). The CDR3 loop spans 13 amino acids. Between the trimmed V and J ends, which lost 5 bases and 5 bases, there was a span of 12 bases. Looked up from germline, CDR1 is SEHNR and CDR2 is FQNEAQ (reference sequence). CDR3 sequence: CASSPYRVETQYF. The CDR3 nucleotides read TGTGCCAGCAGCCCATACAGGGTGGAGACCCAGTACTTC.

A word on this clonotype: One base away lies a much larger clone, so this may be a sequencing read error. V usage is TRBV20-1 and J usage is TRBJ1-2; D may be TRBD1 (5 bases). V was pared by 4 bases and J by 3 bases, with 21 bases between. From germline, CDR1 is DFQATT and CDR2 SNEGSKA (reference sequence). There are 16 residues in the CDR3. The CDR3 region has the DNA TGCAGTGCTAAAGATCCTCGGGCCGAGGGGCACTATGGCTACACCTTC. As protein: CSAKDPRAEGHYGYTF.

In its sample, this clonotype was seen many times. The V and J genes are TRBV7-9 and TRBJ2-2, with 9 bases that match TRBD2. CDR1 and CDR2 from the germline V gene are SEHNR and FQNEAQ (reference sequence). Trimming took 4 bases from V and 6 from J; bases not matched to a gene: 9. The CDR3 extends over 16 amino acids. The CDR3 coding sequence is TGTGCCAGCAGCTCGCAACCGACTAGCGGACCCGGGGAGCTGTTTTTT. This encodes CASSSQPTSGPGELFF.

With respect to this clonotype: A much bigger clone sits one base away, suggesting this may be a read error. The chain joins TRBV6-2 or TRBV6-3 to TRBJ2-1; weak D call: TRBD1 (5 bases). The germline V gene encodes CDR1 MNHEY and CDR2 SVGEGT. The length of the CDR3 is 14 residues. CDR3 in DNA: TGTGCCATCAGTGAGAAGGGGTTTCCCTACGAGCAGTTCTTC. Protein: CAISEKGFPYEQFF.

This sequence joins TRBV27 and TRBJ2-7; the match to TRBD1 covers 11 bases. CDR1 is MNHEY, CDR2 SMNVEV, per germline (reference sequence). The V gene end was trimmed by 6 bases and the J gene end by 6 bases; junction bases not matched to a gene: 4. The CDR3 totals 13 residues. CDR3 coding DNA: TGTGCCAGCAGACCGGGACAGGGGGGCGAGCAGTACTTC. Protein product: CASRPGQGGEQYF.

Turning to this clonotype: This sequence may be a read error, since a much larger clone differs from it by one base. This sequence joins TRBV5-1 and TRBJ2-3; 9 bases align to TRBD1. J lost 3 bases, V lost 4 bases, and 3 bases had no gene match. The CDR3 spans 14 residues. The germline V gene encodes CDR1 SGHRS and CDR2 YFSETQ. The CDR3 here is CASSAGQGTDTQYF. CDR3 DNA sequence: TGCGCCAGCAGCGCCGGACAGGGGACAGATACGCAGTATTTT.

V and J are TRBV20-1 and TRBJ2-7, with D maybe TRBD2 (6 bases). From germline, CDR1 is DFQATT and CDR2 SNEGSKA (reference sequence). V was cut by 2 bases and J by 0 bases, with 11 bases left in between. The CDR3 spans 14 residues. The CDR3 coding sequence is TGCAGTGCTAGAAATAGCGGAATCTCCTACGAGCAGTACTTC. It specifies CSARNSGISYEQYF.

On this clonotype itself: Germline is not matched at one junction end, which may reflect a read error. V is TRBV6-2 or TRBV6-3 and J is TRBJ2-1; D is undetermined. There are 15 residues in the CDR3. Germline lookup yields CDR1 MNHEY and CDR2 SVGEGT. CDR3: CASSYSRFPYNERFF. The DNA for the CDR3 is TGTGCCAGCAGTTACTCAAGGTTCCCGTACAATGAGCGGTTCTTC.